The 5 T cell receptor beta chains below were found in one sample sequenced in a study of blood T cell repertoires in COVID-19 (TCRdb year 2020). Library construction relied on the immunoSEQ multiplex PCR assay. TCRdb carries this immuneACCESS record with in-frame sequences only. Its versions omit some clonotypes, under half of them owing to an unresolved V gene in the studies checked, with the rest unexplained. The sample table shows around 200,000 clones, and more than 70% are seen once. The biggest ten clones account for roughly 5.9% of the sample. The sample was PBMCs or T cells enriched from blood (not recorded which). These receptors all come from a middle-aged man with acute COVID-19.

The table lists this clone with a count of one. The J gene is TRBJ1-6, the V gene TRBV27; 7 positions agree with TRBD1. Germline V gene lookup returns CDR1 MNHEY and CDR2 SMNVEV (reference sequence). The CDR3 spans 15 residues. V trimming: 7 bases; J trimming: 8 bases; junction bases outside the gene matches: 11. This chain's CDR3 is CASTPGGGGDSPLHF. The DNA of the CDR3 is TGTGCCAGCACCCCAGGGGGAGGAGGAGATTCACCCCTCCACTTT.

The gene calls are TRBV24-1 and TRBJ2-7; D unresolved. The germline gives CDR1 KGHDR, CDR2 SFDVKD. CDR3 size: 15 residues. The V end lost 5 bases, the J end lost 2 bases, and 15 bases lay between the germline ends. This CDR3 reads CATSGPPSGTYEQYF. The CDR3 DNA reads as TGTGCCACCAGTGGCCCCCCCTCAGGAACCTACGAGCAGTACTTC.

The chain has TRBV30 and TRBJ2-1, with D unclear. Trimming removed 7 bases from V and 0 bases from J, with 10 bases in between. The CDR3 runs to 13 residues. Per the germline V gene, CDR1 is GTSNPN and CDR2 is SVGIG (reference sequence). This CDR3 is CAYGSDSYNEQFF. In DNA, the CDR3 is TGTGCCTACGGGTCCGACTCCTACAATGAGCAGTTCTTC.

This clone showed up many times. The CDR3 reads CASSAELASGMREQFF. In DNA, the CDR3 is TGTGCCAGCAGTGCTGAGCTGGCTAGCGGGATGAGGGAGCAGTTCTTC. The V and J genes are TRBV2 and TRBJ2-1; TRBD2 agrees at 9 bases. Losses at the gene ends were 4 bases for V and 10 bases for J; bases not matched to a gene: 14. Germline V CDR1 and CDR2: SNHLY, FYNNEI. The CDR3 spans 16 residues.

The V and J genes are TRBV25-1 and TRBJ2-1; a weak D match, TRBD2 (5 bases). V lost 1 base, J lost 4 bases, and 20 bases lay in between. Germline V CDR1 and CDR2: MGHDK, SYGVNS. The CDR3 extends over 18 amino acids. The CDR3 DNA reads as TGTGCCAGCAGTGAATCAGGTCCATCGACTACGGGGTACAATGAGCAGTTCTTC. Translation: CASSESGPSTTGYNEQFF.